This entry lists 17 T cell receptor beta chains sequenced from one sample in a study of neurological immune-mediated disorders. In TCRdb, the 5' RACE reads were re-called with MiXCR into one record per CDR3 protein. The repertoire holds about 74,000 distinct CDR3 sequences, less than 5.5% seen once, with roughly 7% in the top ten. What was sequenced was PBMCs. The source is a young man with multiple sclerosis.

Details on this clonotype: A read error is possible here, since a much larger clone lies one base away. V is TRBV29-1 and J is TRBJ2-4; D is tentatively TRBD1 or TRBD2 (5 bases each). CDR1 and CDR2 (germline): SQVTM, ANQGSEA. The CDR3 has 13 amino acids. CDR3 DNA sequence: TGCAGCGTTGAGGGGGTTTGGGAAAAAATTCAGTACTTC. Its protein is CSVEGVWEKIQYF.

This clonotype was counted at least ten times. J is TRBJ1-6 and V is TRBV7-6, with D perhaps matching TRBD1 (5 bases). The CDR3 has 19 amino acids. V was pared by 4 bases and J by 0 bases, with 19 bases between. From germline, CDR1 is SGHVS and CDR2 FNYEAQ. The CDR3 nucleotides are TGTGCCAGCAGCTCGGGGACTTTCCTGGCCGGCTCCTATAATTCACCCCTCCACTTT. Translated, it gives CASSSGTFLAGSYNSPLHF.

This clonotype was counted at least ten times. The rearrangement links TRBV15 to TRBJ2-1; 8 bases are a match to TRBD2. Germline trimming cut 0 bases from V and 5 bases from J; bases unmatched to any gene: 12. This CDR3 is 18 amino acids long. Germline CDR1 reads LNHNV; CDR2 reads YYDKDF (reference sequence). Here the CDR3 reads CATSRDLLAAPGNNEQFF. The CDR3 DNA is TGTGCCACCAGCAGAGATTTACTAGCGGCCCCGGGAAACAATGAGCAGTTCTTC. The whole variable domain, filled in from reference TRBV15 and TRBJ2-1, reads DAMVIQNPRYQVTQFGKPVTLSCSQTLNHNVMYWYQQKSSQAPKLLFHYYDKDFNNEADTPDNFQSRRPNTSFCFLDIRSPGLGDTAMYLCATSRDLLAAPGNNEQFFGPGTRLTVL.

At least ten counts were recorded for this clonotype. The rearrangement links TRBV6-5 to TRBJ2-3, with D hard to call. The CDR3 length is 15 residues. Germline values: CDR1 MNHEY, CDR2 SVGAGI. V was pared by 1 base and J by 3 bases, with 11 bases between. The CDR3 here is CASSYLRSSTDTQYF. CDR3 DNA sequence: TGTGCCAGCAGTTACTTGAGGAGTTCGACAGATACGCAGTATTTT.

This clonotype was detected many times. The chain links TRBV15 to TRBJ2-3; no clear D gene. Germline lookup yields CDR1 LNHNV and CDR2 YYDKDF (reference sequence). The germline V and J ends were trimmed by 0 bases and 6 bases, with 16 bases remaining between them. This CDR3 comprises 16 residues. DNA of the CDR3: TGTGCCACCAGCAGAGATCTGCGTAGTTTTTCGGATACGCAGTATTTT. It is translated as CATSRDLRSFSDTQYF. The full variable domain, in which reference TRBV15 and TRBJ2-3 provide the parts outside the CDR3, is DAMVIQNPRYQVTQFGKPVTLSCSQTLNHNVMYWYQQKSSQAPKLLFHYYDKDFNNEADTPDNFQSRRPNTSFCFLDIRSPGLGDTAMYLCATSRDLRSFSDTQYFGPGTRLTVL.

This clonotype came up many times. The chain uses TRBV20-1 and TRBJ1-2, with 8 bases fitting TRBD1. V lost 3 bases to trimming and J lost 5 bases; unmatched junction nucleotides: 14. In germline, CDR1 is DFQATT, CDR2 SNEGSKA (reference sequence). The CDR3 is made up of 16 amino acids. This chain's CDR3 is CSASLGTGDSGYGYTF. The CDR3 nucleotides read TGCAGTGCTAGCCTAGGGACAGGCGACAGCGGTTATGGCTACACCTTC.

This clonotype was seen repeatedly, ten times or more. The rearrangement joins TRBV15 to TRBJ2-7, with a possible D match to TRBD2 (5 bases). The CDR3 contains 13 residues. Germline values: CDR1 LNHNV, CDR2 YYDKDF (reference sequence). Trimming took off 8 bases at V and 2 bases at J, with 13 bases between the two ends. The CDR3 spells CATRGSGTYEQYF. CDR3 DNA sequence: TGTGCCACCCGAGGAAGCGGTACCTACGAGCAGTACTTC.

This clonotype was seen a single time. In this CDR3 the conserved last residue, phenylalanine or tryptophan, is missing, so a read error is likely. This chain uses TRBV3-1 with TRBJ2-4; 14 nucleotides align to TRBD2. There are 16 residues in the CDR3. Per the germline V gene, CDR1 is LGHDT and CDR2 is YNNKEL (reference sequence). V lost 5 bases, J lost 10 bases, and 10 bases stayed unmatched. The DNA of the CDR3 is TGTGCCAGCAGCGGGGGACTAGCGGGGGCCAGAAAAATTCAGTACTGC. Encoded protein: CASSGGLAGARKIQYC.

This clonotype was found many times. This rearrangement joins TRBV6-5 to TRBJ1-5; D call uncertain. Per the germline V gene, CDR1 is MNHEY and CDR2 is SVGAGI. The ends were cut back, 4 bases at V and 2 bases at J, with 12 bases in the middle. The CDR3 totals 15 residues. The CDR3 sequence is CASSLVGWGNQPQHF. The CDR3 bases are TGTGCCAGCAGTTTAGTAGGATGGGGCAATCAGCCCCAGCATTTT.

This clonotype was counted many times. This chain connects TRBV20-1 to TRBJ1-2; tentative D call: TRBD1 (6 bases). The V gene lost 3 bases and the J gene lost 5 bases, with 10 bases spanning the gap. CDR3 length: 12 amino acids. CDR1 is DFQATT, CDR2 SNEGSKA, per germline (reference sequence). CDR3 bases: TGCAGTGCTAGCCAGGGGAGGTATGGCTACACCTTC. Translating gives CSASQGRYGYTF.

This clonotype has ten or more counts. The V gene is TRBV24-1, the J gene TRBJ1-5; 7 bases line up with TRBD1. Germline V gene data show CDR1 as KGHDR and CDR2 as SFDVKD. The CDR3 runs to 15 residues. The V gene end was trimmed by 2 bases and the J gene end by 4 bases; junction bases not matched to a gene: 4. The CDR3 loop reads CATSDSGTDNQPQHF. Written as DNA, the CDR3 is TGTGCCACCAGTGATTCAGGGACAGATAATCAGCCCCAGCATTTT.

This clonotype showed up many times. The chain is built from TRBV7-8 and TRBJ2-7; D possibly matches TRBD1 or TRBD2 (6 bases each). The CDR3 covers 15 residues. Germline CDR1 reads SGHVS; CDR2 reads FQNEAQ. V was cut by 2 bases and J by 9 bases, with 20 bases left in between. The CDR3 here is CASSLRSIRGQGQYF. The CDR3 DNA reads TGTGCCAGCAGCTTAAGGTCAATTCGGGGGCAGGGGCAGTACTTC.

This clonotype was found many times. J is TRBJ2-7 and V is TRBV20-1; TRBD2 matches at 11 bases. The germline V gene encodes CDR1 DFQATT and CDR2 SNEGSKA (reference sequence). V was pared by 3 bases and J by 2 bases, with 9 bases of the junction left unmatched. The CDR3 sequence is 16 residues long. Written as DNA, the CDR3 is TGCAGTGCTAGTCCCCCTAGCGGGGGGTCCCCCTACGAGCAGTACTTC. This sequence encodes CSASPPSGGSPYEQYF.

This clonotype was detected many times. V and J are TRBV12-3 or TRBV12-4 and TRBJ2-7, with D possibly being TRBD1 (5 bases). V was pared by 1 base and J by 3 bases, with 10 bases between. The CDR3 has 14 residues. The CDR3: CASSLGQNHYEQYF. DNA for the CDR3: TGTGCCAGCAGTTTAGGACAGAACCACTACGAGCAGTACTTC.

This clonotype was recorded at least ten times. The rearrangement joins TRBV20-1 to TRBJ2-7, with unresolved D. There are 13 residues in the CDR3. Germline V lookup: CDR1 DFQATT, CDR2 SNEGSKA (reference sequence). V lost 3 bases to trimming and J lost 1 base, with 10 bases between them. The CDR3 region has the DNA TGCAGTGCTAGGGCATTAGCTTCCTACGAGCAGTACTTC. This codes for CSARALASYEQYF.

At least ten counts were recorded for this clonotype. The V gene is TRBV19, the J gene TRBJ2-7; D may correspond to TRBD1 or TRBD2 (5 bases each). The CDR3 covers 14 residues. Germline CDR1 and CDR2: LNHDA and SQIVND (reference sequence). The V and J ends lost 5 bases and 3 bases respectively, with 14 bases between them. CDR3 protein: CASSVGGWDYEQYF. In DNA, the CDR3 is TGTGCCAGTAGTGTTGGGGGATGGGACTACGAGCAGTACTTC.

In this sample, this clonotype turned up many times. The gene calls are TRBV5-5 and TRBJ2-2; the D gene could be TRBD1 or TRBD2 (6 bases each). Trimming left V 1 base short and J 7 bases short, with 11 bases between. Germline V gene lookup returns CDR1 SGHKS and CDR2 YYEKEE (reference sequence). The CDR3 is made up of 14 amino acids. Here the CDR3 reads CASSLTGTGGELFF. DNA for the CDR3: TGTGCCAGCAGCTTGACAGGGACTGGCGGGGAGCTGTTTTTT.